The next 9 T cell receptor beta chains were all read from a single sample in a study of T cells in Graves' hyperthyroidism and ophthalmopathy. RNA transcripts provided the source from which TCR beta CDR3 regions were amplified. TCR CDR3 underwent first-round RT-PCR with the HTBI primer set. In TCRdb, the multiplex PCR reads were re-called with MiXCR into one record per CDR3 protein. The repertoire holds about 570,000 distinct CDR3 sequences, with more than 45% as singletons. Sequenced: peripheral blood or thyroid tissue (not recorded which). Receptors were obtained from an adult woman with Graves' disease, either hyperthyroidism or ophthalmopathy (not recorded which).

This clonotype was counted ten times or more. The CDR3 protein is CASSLAGSGFYEQYF. The CDR3 DNA reads TGCGCCAGCAGCTTGGCTGGTAGCGGGTTCTACGAGCAGTACTTC. This chain uses TRBV5-1 with TRBJ2-7, with 7 bases matching TRBD2. Germline CDR1 reads SGHRS; CDR2 reads YFSETQ. V trimming: 0 bases; J trimming: 3 bases; junction bases outside the gene matches: 6. The CDR3 has 15 amino acids.

The chain combines TRBV15 with TRBJ1-4; TRBD1 might be the D (6 bases). CDR3 length: 14 residues. V was clipped by 3 bases and J by 11 bases, with 16 bases between them. Looked up from germline, CDR1 is LNHNV and CDR2 is YYDKDF (reference sequence). The CDR3, as DNA: TGTGCCACCAGCAGCTACTTACAGGGCCGGAAACTGTTTTTT. Encoded protein: CATSSYLQGRKLFF. The whole variable domain, filled in from reference TRBV15 and TRBJ1-4, reads DAMVIQNPRYQVTQFGKPVTLSCSQTLNHNVMYWYQQKSSQAPKLLFHYYDKDFNNEADTPDNFQSRRPNTSFCFLDIRSPGLGDTAMYLCATSSYLQGRKLFFGSGTQLSVL.

This clonotype has a count of ten or more. This chain connects TRBV6-4 to TRBJ2-7; 8 bases agree with TRBD2. With 4 bases clipped from V and 6 bases from J, the junction kept 14 bases outside the gene matches. The CDR3 is 16 amino acids. CDR1 and CDR2 from the germline V gene are MRHNA and SNTAGT. The CDR3 nucleotides are TGTGCCAGCAGTGGTGTAGTATGGGGACTAGTCGGCGAGCAGTACTTC. This codes for CASSGVVWGLVGEQYF.

This clonotype has only a few counts. The rearrangement links TRBV29-1 to TRBJ1-2; D is ambiguous. The length of the CDR3 is 14 residues. Germline V CDR1 and CDR2: SQVTM, ANQGSEA. V lost 0 bases and J lost 7, with 15 bases in between. The DNA for the CDR3 is TGCAGCGTTGAAGAAGGGTACGGCTATACTGGCTACACCTTC. It specifies CSVEEGYGYTGYTF.

This clonotype was observed many times. The rearrangement links TRBV14 to TRBJ2-7; the match to TRBD1 covers 10 bases. The germline V gene has CDR1 SGHDN and CDR2 FVKESK. CDR3 length equals 17 residues. With V trimmed by 3 bases and J by 3 bases, 11 bases remained unmatched. The CDR3 DNA reads as TGTGCCAGCAGCCAGAGCATACGGGACAGGGGATACTACGAGCAGTACTTC. This gives the protein CASSQSIRDRGYYEQYF.

This clonotype was detected only once. A junction end diverges from the germline sequence, so it may reflect a read error. The rearrangement links TRBV20-1 to TRBJ2-7; 7 bases map to TRBD1. This CDR3 is 13 amino acids long. Germline-derived CDR1 and CDR2 are DFQATT and SNEGSKA (reference sequence). The chain's CDR3 is CGAKQQGNYGQYF. The DNA for the CDR3 is TGCGGTGCTAAACAACAGGGGAACTACGGGCAGTACTTC.

Note on this clonotype: Its ends do not fully match the called genes, so a read error is possible. The V and J genes are TRBV10-3 and TRBJ1-3; TRBD1 aligns across 8 bases. The CDR3 has 14 residues. Germline V lookup: CDR1 ENHRY, CDR2 SYGVKD. The CDR3 sequence: CASSGTSDSDREHF. The CDR3 nucleotides read TGTGCCTCCTCCGGGACTAGCGACTCGGACAGGGAGCATTTT.

This clonotype has ten or more counts. The V gene is TRBV15, the J gene TRBJ1-3; no clear D. The CDR3 is 17 amino acids. V gave up 5 bases and J gave up 1 base, with 18 bases separating them. Germline loops: CDR1 LNHNV, CDR2 YYDKDF (reference sequence). CDR3 region: CATSVGPSRYSGNTIYF. CDR3 sequence (DNA): TGTGCCACCAGCGTCGGCCCCAGCCGATATTCTGGAAACACCATATATTTT.

This clonotype was detected ten times or more. The gene calls are TRBV20-1 and TRBJ1-5; maybe TRBD1 (6 bases). V gave up 0 bases and J gave up 2 bases, with 11 bases separating them. Germline CDR1 reads DFQATT; CDR2 reads SNEGSKA (reference sequence). This CDR3 has 15 residues. CDR3 in DNA: TGCAGTGCTAGAGAGGGCAGGGGTGGCAATCAGCCCCAGCATTTT. Translation: CSAREGRGGNQPQHF.